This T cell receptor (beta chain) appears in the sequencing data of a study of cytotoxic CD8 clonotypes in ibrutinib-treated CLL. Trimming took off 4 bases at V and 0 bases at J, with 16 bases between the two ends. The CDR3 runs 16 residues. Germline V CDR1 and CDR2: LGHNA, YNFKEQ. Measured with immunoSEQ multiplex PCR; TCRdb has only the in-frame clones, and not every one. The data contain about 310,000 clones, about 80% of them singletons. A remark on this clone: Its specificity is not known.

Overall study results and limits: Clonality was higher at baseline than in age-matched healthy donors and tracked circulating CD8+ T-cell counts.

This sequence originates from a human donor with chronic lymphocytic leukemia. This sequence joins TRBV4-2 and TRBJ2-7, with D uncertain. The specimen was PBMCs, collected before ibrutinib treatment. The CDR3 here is CASSPQEAETSYEQYF. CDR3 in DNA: TGTGCCAGCAGCCCCCAAGAGGCGGAGACCTCCTACGAGCAGTACTTC.